This T cell receptor beta chain was identified in a study of blood T cells in healthy people across ages (dated by TCRdb to the mid-2010s). General notes on the study: In model experiments, template switching captured about one uniquely barcoded TCR beta cDNA molecule for every two T cells. To track age-related changes in TCR beta repertoire diversity, the study relied on deep sequencing normalized with unique cDNA molecular identifiers. The donors were split into four age groups: young (average about 16 years), middle-aged (39), aged (approximately 60) and long-lived (more than 80). To avoid experimental bias, donors of different ages were spread randomly across the sequencing lanes. The study analyzed two additional independent replicas of 1 million unique cDNA reads from the same blood draw for two donors, one aged 18 to 30 and one aged 80 or older.

The 40 or so donors, aged about 6 to 100 years, were systemically healthy Caucasian individuals from Russia. Around 10 milliliters of peripheral blood were collected from each donor into EDTA-treated Vacutainer tubes. Ficoll-Paque density-gradient centrifugation was used to isolate PBMCs, with at least 6.5 million per sample. Total RNA, at least 6 micrograms per sample, was extracted from PBMCs with Trizol reagent. The percentages of naive CD45RAhigh/CD27high T cells were determined by flow cytometry on a PBMC aliquot from every donor. The method behind the library was 5' RACE. The instrument was an Illumina HiSeq 2500. A second PCR of about 7 to 12 cycles was performed with a sample-barcoded 5' primer and a J-beta primer mix. A unique molecular identifier was introduced onto each TCR beta cDNA molecule by a template-switch 5' adaptor carrying 12 random nucleotides. Each sample yielded at least 2.5 million CDR3-containing paired-end reads. The Mint cDNA synthesis kit, primed by a TRBC-specific oligonucleotide, was used to synthesize first-strand cDNA from all RNA. All cDNA was treated with uracil-DNA glycosylase and then went through a first 18-cycle PCR with the universal primers M1SS and BC2_uni_R. In the paper's pipeline: For normalization, 1 million high-quality reads, each with a distinct molecular identifier, were randomly selected from each sample. Reads sharing molecular identifiers were discarded rather than binned into consensus sequences. CDR3 identification, clonotype clustering and error correction used MiTCR with a Q25 quality threshold and the strictest error-elimination algorithm. A nonparametric unseen species model with Euler transformation was used to estimate a lower bound on total TCR beta diversity. TCRdb reworked the public reads: Q25 trimming with fastp, MiXCR clone assembly, productive beta chains retained. Here each entry gathers all rows of one CDR3 protein and keeps the most common genes and DNA. TCRdb's processing, not the authors' own work, is the source of the V and J calls. The sample table contains 500,000 to 700,000 distinct CDR3 sequences; only one count was recorded for under 30% of them. The ten largest account for approximately 15% of the sample.

Broad study findings and their caveats: Since profiling was done on bulk unsorted PBMCs, naive and antigen-experienced compartments could not be conclusively compared. As age increased, observed TCR beta diversity per million T cells dropped in a roughly linear way, and a significant reduction was already evident by age 40. The percentage of naive T cells measured by flow cytometry correlated strongly with observed TCR beta diversity. Estimates of total diversity based on one million sequenced T cells were regarded as lower bounds and as underestimates. Compared with the aged group, the long-lived group had more naive CD4+ T cells, fewer expanded clones and increased TCR diversity, a pattern suggesting age selection. Donor CMV infection status was unknown, potentially confounding age-related changes in expanded clonotypes.

V loses 6 bases, J loses 4 bases, and the germline ends lie 9 bases apart. Reading from cysteine to phenylalanine, the CDR3 counts 11 amino acids. The CDR3 DNA has 33 bases and is translated from base 1. CDR1 and CDR2 are read off the germline V gene as SQVTM and ANQGSEA. This clonotype was picked up many times. There is no known antigen for this receptor. Base qualities are not at hand, and no much larger clone is one base apart. Sequencing used blood. The clonotype comes from a woman of 80 years or more in good health. Recombination linked TRBV29-1 to TRBJ1-1, with a tentative D gene TRBD1 over 6 matching bases. The bases read TGCAGCGTCCAGGGGCGCACTGAAGCTTTCTTT. It encodes CSVQGRTEAFF.